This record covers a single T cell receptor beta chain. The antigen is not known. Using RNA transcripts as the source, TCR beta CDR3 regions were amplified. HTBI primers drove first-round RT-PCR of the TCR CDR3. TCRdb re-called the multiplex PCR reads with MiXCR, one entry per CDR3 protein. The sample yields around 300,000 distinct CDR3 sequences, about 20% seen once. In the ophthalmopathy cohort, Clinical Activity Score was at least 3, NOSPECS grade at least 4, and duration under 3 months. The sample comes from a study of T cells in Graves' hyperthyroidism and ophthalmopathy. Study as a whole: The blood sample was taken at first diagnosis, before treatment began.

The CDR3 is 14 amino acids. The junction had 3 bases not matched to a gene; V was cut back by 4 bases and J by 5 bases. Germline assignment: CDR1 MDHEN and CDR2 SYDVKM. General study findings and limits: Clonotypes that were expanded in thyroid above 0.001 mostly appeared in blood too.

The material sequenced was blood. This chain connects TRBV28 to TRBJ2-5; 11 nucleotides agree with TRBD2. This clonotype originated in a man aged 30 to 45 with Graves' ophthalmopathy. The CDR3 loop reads CASSSSSGRETQYF. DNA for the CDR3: TGTGCCAGCAGTTCCTCTAGCGGGAGGGAGACCCAGTACTTC.